This is a list of T cell receptor beta chains from one sample in a study of blood T cell repertoires in COVID-19. Profiling relied on immunoSEQ multiplex PCR, and the TCRdb table lists in-frame clones only, not all of them. The table includes around 98,000 clones, about 81% detected once. The specimen sequenced was peripheral blood. These receptors all stem from a man in his sixties or seventies with acute or convalescent COVID-19. Each CDR3 is given with its conserved first and last residue. Fields, in order: V gene, D gene, clone size, J gene, CDR3 protein, CDR3 DNA. D genes are given only for firm matches. The size of a clone is reported for some rows only, either as once, few or many, or as a class for expanded clones.

>TRBV18|TRBD1|NA|TRBJ1-6
CASYGQDGGHNSPLHF
TGTGCCAGCTACGGACAGGATGGAGGTCATAATTCACCCCTCCACTTT
>TRBV27|NA|few|TRBJ2-7
CASSSGTHGVGEQYF
TGTGCCAGCAGTTCCGGGACTCACGGCGTGGGGGAGCAGTACTTC
>TRBV6-6|NA|once|TRBJ2-2
CASRVAGVSSGELFF
TGTGCCAGCAGGGTGGCAGGGGTTTCCTCCGGGGAGCTGTTTTTT
>TRBV27|TRBD2|NA|TRBJ2-5
CASRGLALEETQYF
TGTGCCAGCAGAGGACTAGCTTTGGAAGAGACCCAGTACTTC
>TRBV30|TRBD1|NA|TRBJ2-3
CAWSHWGQGPVTQYF
TGTGCCTGGAGTCATTGGGGACAGGGGCCTGTTACGCAGTATTTT
>TRBV11-1|TRBD1|NA|TRBJ2-6
CATVETGAGANVLTF
TGTGCCACCGTTGAGACAGGGGCAGGGGCCAACGTCCTGACTTTC
>TRBV29-1|TRBD1|few|TRBJ2-1
CSASTGTISYNEQFF
TGCAGCGCCTCGACAGGGACGATTTCCTACAATGAGCAGTTCTTC
>TRBV27|NA|many|TRBJ1-6
CASSITGRDSPLHF
TGTGCCAGCAGTATCACAGGGAGGGACTCACCCCTCCACTTT
>TRBV27|TRBD2|NA|TRBJ2-7
CASSLAGAYEQYF
TGTGCCAGCAGTCTAGCGGGGGCCTACGAGCAGTACTTC
>TRBV2|NA|NA|TRBJ2-5
CASSKLETQYF
TGTGCCAGCAGTAAACTGGAGACCCAGTACTTC
>TRBV13|NA|NA|TRBJ2-1
CASSSPGLPTYNEQFF
TGTGCCAGCAGCTCGCCGGGACTCCCAACCTACAATGAGCAGTTCTTC
>TRBV6-4|TRBD2|NA|TRBJ2-1
CASSEVAGIFNEQFF
TGTGCCAGCAGTGAGGTAGCGGGAATTTTTAATGAGCAGTTCTTC
>TRBV2|NA|NA|TRBJ1-1
CAISDSGNTEAFF
TGTGCCATCTCGGACAGCGGGAACACTGAAGCTTTCTTT
>TRBV5-1|TRBD2|NA|TRBJ2-3
CASSLASSGSDTQYF
TGCGCCAGCAGCTTGGCCTCCAGCGGGAGTGATACGCAGTATTTT
>TRBV4-2|TRBD1|NA|TRBJ2-3
CASSQEVPRTGSTDTQYF
TGTGCCAGCAGCCAAGAAGTCCCCCGGACAGGGAGCACAGATACGCAGTATTTT
>TRBV11-3|TRBD1|once|TRBJ1-1
CASSLGRDRGMNTEAFF
TGTGCCAGCAGCTTAGGTCGGGACAGGGGTATGAACACTGAAGCTTTCTTT
>TRBV28|NA|NA|TRBJ1-5
CASNPGGQPQHF
TGTGCCAGCAACCCCGGAGGACAGCCCCAGCATTTT
>TRBV6-6|TRBD1|NA|TRBJ1-2
CASSSAGGAGYGYTF
TGTGCCAGCAGTTCAGCAGGGGGCGCAGGCTATGGCTACACCTTC
>TRBV12-3/TRBV12-4|NA|NA|TRBJ2-7
CASSFLVGNEQYF
TGTGCCAGCAGTTTTCTCGTCGGGAACGAGCAGTACTTC
>TRBV11-3|TRBD1|once|TRBJ2-3
CASSFRTGGNEGDTQYF
TGTGCCAGCAGCTTCCGGACAGGGGGCAATGAAGGAGATACGCAGTATTTT
>TRBV27|TRBD1|NA|TRBJ1-1
CASSLLNLPGQKNTEAFF
TGTGCCAGCAGTTTATTGAACCTACCGGGACAGAAGAACACTGAAGCTTTCTTT
>TRBV28|NA|NA|TRBJ1-6
CASRTGSRSYNSPLHF
TGTGCCAGCAGAACCGGGTCACGCTCCTATAATTCACCCCTCCACTTT
>TRBV28|TRBD1|NA|TRBJ1-4
CASSPRTGGDREKLFF
TGTGCCAGCAGTCCCCGGACAGGGGGCGATCGGGAAAAACTGTTTTTT
>TRBV5-1|TRBD2|NA|TRBJ2-7
CASSWTPGLAGGGAYEQYF
TGCGCCAGCAGCTGGACCCCGGGACTAGCGGGAGGCGGAGCCTACGAGCAGTACTTC
>TRBV5-6|TRBD2|NA|TRBJ2-7
CASSPGLEGSYEQYF
TGTGCCAGCAGCCCGGGACTAGAGGGCTCCTACGAGCAGTACTTC
>TRBV7-2|NA|NA|TRBJ1-2
CASSLRGARGYTF
TGTGCCAGCAGCTTACGGGGGGCGCGGGGCTACACCTTC
>TRBV5-1|TRBD1|NA|TRBJ2-1
CASAQGAGSGTGVYNEQFF
TGCGCCAGTGCACAGGGGGCGGGTAGCGGAACAGGGGTCTACAATGAGCAGTTCTTC
>TRBV5-1|NA|NA|TRBJ2-7
CASSVPGESEQYF
TGCGCCAGCAGCGTCCCAGGGGAAAGCGAGCAGTACTTC
>TRBV7-2|TRBD1|NA|TRBJ1-6
CASKIIDRGRNSPLHF
TGTGCCAGCAAAATTATCGACAGGGGGAGAAATTCACCCCTCCACTTT
>TRBV27|NA|NA|TRBJ1-2
CASSPGYGYTF
TGTGCCAGCAGTCCGGGCTATGGCTACACCTTC
>TRBV5-1|TRBD2|NA|TRBJ2-2
CASERLAGTNTGELFF
TGCGCCAGCGAAAGACTAGCGGGGACGAACACCGGGGAGCTGTTTTTT
>TRBV6-5|NA|NA|TRBJ1-1
CASSRTPSAGSGAFF
TGTGCCAGCAGCCGGACCCCCTCTGCCGGGAGCGGAGCTTTCTTT
>TRBV5-5|NA|NA|TRBJ2-3
CASSLWGDNTDTQYF
TGTGCCAGCAGCTTGTGGGGGGATAACACAGATACGCAGTATTTT
>TRBV7-2|NA|NA|TRBJ2-3
CASSSYTDTQYF
TGTGCCAGCAGCTCCTACACAGATACGCAGTATTTT
>TRBV11-2|NA|NA|TRBJ2-7
CASSPAGNSREQYF
TGTGCCAGCAGCCCGGCAGGGAATTCGAGGGAGCAGTACTTC
>TRBV5-4|TRBD2|once|TRBJ2-5
CATRLRAGQETQYF
TGTGCCACCCGCCTGAGAGCGGGGCAAGAGACCCAGTACTTC
>TRBV6-2/TRBV6-3|TRBD1|NA|TRBJ1-1
CASSGLLGQTMNTEAFF
TGTGCCAGCAGTGGATTATTGGGACAGACCATGAACACTGAAGCTTTCTTT
>TRBV28|NA|NA|TRBJ1-1
CASSRRDTEAFF
TGTGCCAGCAGTCGCAGGGACACTGAAGCTTTCTTT
>TRBV28|TRBD2|NA|TRBJ2-1
CASSQLAGDLTYNEQFF
TGTGCCAGCAGCCAACTAGCGGGAGACCTAACCTACAATGAGCAGTTCTTC
>TRBV9|TRBD1|NA|TRBJ1-3
CASSVAPGGLGGNTIYF
TGTGCCAGCAGCGTAGCCCCAGGGGGCTTGGGTGGAAACACCATATATTTT
>TRBV27|NA|once|TRBJ1-1
CAVGGAGGTKAFF
TGTGCCGTTGGCGGAGCGGGAGGCACTAAAGCTTTCTTT
>TRBV7-6|NA|few|TRBJ2-7
CASSLDTGSEQYF
TGTGCCAGCAGCTTAGACACCGGGAGCGAGCAGTACTTC
>TRBV11-3|NA|NA|TRBJ2-1
CASSSTGNSYNEQFF
TGTGCCAGCAGCTCGACAGGCAACTCCTACAATGAGCAGTTCTTC
>TRBV2|NA|NA|TRBJ2-7
CASRLLAEGGYEQYF
TGTGCCAGCAGACTCCTAGCGGAGGGGGGCTACGAGCAGTACTTC
>TRBV29-1|TRBD1|NA|TRBJ1-5
CSVGWGTGGDQPQHF
TGCAGCGTTGGGTGGGGGACAGGGGGAGATCAGCCCCAGCATTTT
>TRBV5-1|NA|NA|TRBJ2-1
CASSLGAFSYNEQFF
TGCGCCAGCAGCTTGGGAGCCTTCTCCTACAATGAGCAGTTCTTC
>TRBV7-9|NA|NA|TRBJ2-1
CASSLGPRRAHNEQFF
TGTGCCAGCAGCTTAGGTCCTCGGCGGGCCCACAATGAGCAGTTCTTC
>TRBV9|NA|NA|TRBJ2-2
CASSVGRVNYGELFF
TGTGCCAGCAGCGTAGGCCGAGTTAACTACGGGGAGCTGTTTTTT
>TRBV6-5|TRBD1|NA|TRBJ2-1
CASRTQGAYNEQFF
TGTGCCAGCAGGACACAGGGGGCCTACAATGAGCAGTTCTTC